This is a list of T cell receptor beta chains from one sample in a study of OX40 agonist ivuxolimab in advanced cancers. The protocol was immunoSEQ multiplex PCR, while the TCRdb copy is restricted to in-frame clones and leaves out a portion. The sample gives about 46,000 clones, 70% to 85% of which show up once; about 1.7% is in the top ten. This material consisted of CD4+ or CD8+ T cells sorted from blood, taken in a trial of the OX40 agonist ivuxolimab. Receptors were obtained from an adult with an advanced solid tumor such as melanoma, head and neck, liver or kidney cancer. Both conserved end residues are part of each CDR3.

v_call cdr3_aa
TRBV7-2 CASSPFPPENYGYTF
TRBV4-2 CASSPTGSTEKLFF
TRBV10-3 CAIRVGGDNSPLHF
TRBV19 CASAGGHTTQYF
TRBV4-1 CASSQDSRTGELFF
TRBV14 CASSQANWNVHTEAFF
TRBV27 CASSGTVDYEQYF
TRBV5-1 CARGVRSKNIQYF
TRBV6-6 CATRFTVQNSPLHF
TRBV11-2 CASSLESSRGGSPLHF
TRBV11-2 CASSLGLVQETQYF
TRBV19 CASSIRNGYEQYF
TRBV5-1 CASSLGIPGQAYGYTF
TRBV30 CAWSPDRYNEQFF
TRBV4-3 CASSQDAGTNTGELFF
TRBV6-1 CASSQSGQIYEQYF
TRBV4-2 CASSQGGVLDEQFF
TRBV6-1 CASSDLLAGTSGANVLTF
TRBV6-5 CASRAAMNTEAFF
TRBV19 CASSIDLGSGANVLTF
TRBV18 CASSSQSGTGDYEQYF
TRBV6-1 CASSGQPGGSPLHF
TRBV6-1 CASSGQGAVSNQPQHF
TRBV7-8 CASRGSGGAVQYF
TRBV5-5 CASSLVGRGPTDTQYF
TRBV6-5 CASSSKTGGRGGYTF
TRBV5-6 CASSLSIETQYF
TRBV13 CASSLGRDRWDIAKNIQYF
TRBV6-1 CASINARGGYGYTF
TRBV6-1 CASSQQGNYGYTF
TRBV27 CASSPQWAGGGGLYGYTF
TRBV27 CASSPRDRVGTEAFF
TRBV5-1 CASSLGSAGAAEAFF
TRBV11-2 CASSRTGGGQPQHF
TRBV4-1 CASSQDIVGVRNTEAFF
TRBV29-1 CSVTQTGGWTEAFF
TRBV6-1 CASSEVNDGYTF
TRBV9 CASSVDIRSGNTIYF
TRBV5-4 CASSPSNGDTEAFF
TRBV4-2 CASSPPPGQGINGYTF
TRBV19 CASRDRVGETQYF
TRBV30 CAWGGDLSNQPQHF
TRBV5-6 CASSLGGFGNQPQHF
TRBV7-9 CASRPPGTGTGELFF
TRBV18 CASSPSPGAGGTEAFF